This TCR beta chain was identified in a study of cytomegalovirus exposure and HLA in healthy donors. Study conclusions and caveats: Available immune exposure information was restricted to CMV serostatus only. In an earlier analysis, most TCR beta V segments were productive about 87% or about 30% of the time.

60 Vbeta and 13 Jbeta primers were used in PCR. TCRdb's table, derived via immunoSEQ multiplex PCR, lists solely in-frame clones and lacks some. The sample records under 150,000 clones, over 65% being singletons. Per germline, CDR1 SGHVS and CDR2 FNYEAQ. The CDR3 is 16 amino acids. The trim removed 2 bases at V and 3 bases at J, leaving 7 bases unmatched. Comment on this clone: Its antigen is not known.

The V gene is TRBV7-6, the J gene TRBJ2-3; 8 bases are a match to TRBD1. The source material was PBMCs. The source is a man aged 35-49 years in good health and CMV-seropositive. CDR3 bases: TGTGCCAGCAGCTTAACCCGACAGGGGTTAACAGATACGCAGTATTTT. Encoded protein: CASSLTRQGLTDTQYF.